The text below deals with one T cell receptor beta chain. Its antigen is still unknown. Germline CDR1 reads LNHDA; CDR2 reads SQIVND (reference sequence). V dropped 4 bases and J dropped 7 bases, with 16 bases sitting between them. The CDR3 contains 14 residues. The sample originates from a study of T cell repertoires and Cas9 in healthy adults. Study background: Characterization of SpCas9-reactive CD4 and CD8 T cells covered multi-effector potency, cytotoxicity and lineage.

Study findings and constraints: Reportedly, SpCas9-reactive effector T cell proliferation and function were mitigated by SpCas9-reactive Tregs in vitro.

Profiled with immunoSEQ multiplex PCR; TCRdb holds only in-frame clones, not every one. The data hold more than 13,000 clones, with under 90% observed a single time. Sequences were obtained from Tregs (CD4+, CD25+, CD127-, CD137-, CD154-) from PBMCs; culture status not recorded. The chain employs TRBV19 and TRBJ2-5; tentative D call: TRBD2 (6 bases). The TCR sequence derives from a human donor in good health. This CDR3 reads CASSTRERKGTQYF. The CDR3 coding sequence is TGTGCCAGTAGTACCCGGGAGAGGAAAGGGACCCAGTACTTC.